These T cell receptor beta chains were read from a single sample in a study of glioma-infiltrating T cells after dendritic cell vaccination. The repertoire was sequenced with immunoSEQ multiplex PCR; TCRdb's copy has only in-frame clones and lacks some. This table holds tens of thousands of clones, over 85% found once. The material sequenced was blood, taken before dendritic cell vaccination. The receptor source for this set is a human donor with glioblastoma. The CDR3 runs from the conserved cysteine through the conserved F or W. D genes are given only for firm matches. Where a row states a size, it is once, few, many or the class of an expanded clone; other rows omit it.

>TRBD1|NA|14|TRBV2|TRBJ1-5
CASRATGRNQPQHF
TGTGCCAGCAGGGCGACAGGGCGCAATCAGCCCCAGCATTTT
>TRBD2|NA|19|TRBV7-9|TRBJ2-1
CASSSPVSGSASSYNEQFF
TGTGCCAGCAGCTCCCCGGTTAGCGGGAGTGCAAGCTCCTACAATGAGCAGTTCTTC
>TRBD2|once|18|TRBV11-2|TRBJ2-2
CASSLKGTGGPSTGELFF
TGTGCCAGCAGCTTAAAAGGGACGGGAGGGCCGAGTACCGGGGAGCTGTTTTTT
>TRBD1|NA|15|TRBV5-6|TRBJ1-2
CASSPGTGWVYGYTF
TGTGCCAGCAGCCCAGGGACAGGGTGGGTCTATGGCTACACCTTC
>NA|once|13|TRBV6-1|TRBJ1-5
CASRRESNQPQHF
TGTGCCAGCAGGAGGGAAAGCAATCAGCCCCAGCATTTT
>TRBD2|NA|15|TRBV7-3|TRBJ2-2
CASKLAGGNTGELFF
TGTGCCAGCAAACTAGCGGGGGGAAACACCGGGGAGCTGTTTTTT
>NA|NA|14|TRBV6-5|TRBJ1-1
CACIMGQGNTEAFF
TGTGCCTGCATTATGGGGCAGGGGAACACTGAAGCTTTCTTT
>TRBD1|once|13|TRBV11-3|TRBJ1-2
CASSPDRNYGYTF
TGTGCCAGCAGCCCGGACAGGAACTATGGCTACACCTTC
>NA|NA|15|TRBV6-5|TRBJ1-2
CASSYSGGRNYGYTF
TGTGCCAGCAGTTACTCGGGGGGAAGGAACTATGGCTACACCTTC
>TRBD1|medium-sized|14|TRBV2|TRBJ2-5
CASRKDRGQETQYF
TGTGCCAGCAGGAAGGACAGGGGTCAAGAGACCCAGTACTTC
>NA|NA|15|TRBV7-9|TRBJ2-1
CASSFSGVGLNEQFF
TGTGCCAGCAGCTTCTCGGGGGTCGGACTCAATGAGCAGTTCTTC
>NA|few|14|TRBV27|TRBJ1-3
CASSLNRAGNTIYF
TGTGCCAGCAGCCTTAACAGGGCTGGAAACACCATATATTTT
>TRBD1|NA|13|TRBV30|TRBJ1-5
CAWSSGQDGAQHF
TGTGCCTGGTCCTCGGGACAGGACGGGGCCCAGCATTTT
>TRBD2|NA|15|TRBV5-6|TRBJ2-7
CASSFFGRALEEQYF
TGTGCCAGCAGCTTTTTCGGGAGGGCCCTTGAAGAGCAGTACTTC
>NA|NA|16|TRBV5-1|TRBJ1-3
CASSLGIGQSGNTIYF
TGCGCCAGCAGCTTGGGCATAGGACAATCCGGAAACACCATATATTTT
>NA|NA|14|TRBV6-5|TRBJ2-7
CASSEEQGSYEQYF
TGTGCCAGCAGCGAAGAACAGGGAAGCTACGAGCAGTACTTC
>TRBD2|NA|14|TRBV7-3|TRBJ2-1
CASSLTLAADEQFF
TGTGCCAGCAGCTTAACGCTAGCGGCCGATGAGCAGTTCTTC
>NA|NA|15|TRBV27|TRBJ1-4
CASSSPTGQGEKLFF
TGTGCCAGCAGTTCCCCAACAGGGCAAGGGGAAAAACTGTTTTTT
>TRBD2|NA|16|TRBV5-5|TRBJ2-5
CASSLGSGGGEETQYF
TGTGCCAGCAGCTTAGGAAGCGGGGGGGGTGAGGAGACCCAGTACTTC
>NA|NA|14|TRBV28|TRBJ2-7
CASSLADFSEEQYF
TGTGCCAGCAGTTTAGCGGACTTCAGCGAGGAGCAGTACTTC
>TRBD1|NA|16|TRBV6-5|TRBJ2-3
CASSYPPGQGAYTQYF
TGTGCCAGCAGTTACCCCCCCGGACAGGGGGCATATACGCAGTATTTT
>NA|NA|15|TRBV5-1|TRBJ2-1
CASSPDGSSYNEQFF
TGCGCCAGCAGTCCTGACGGGAGCTCCTACAATGAGCAGTTCTTC
>NA|few|14|TRBV19|TRBJ1-1
CASAQGVANTEAFF
TGTGCCAGTGCTCAGGGTGTGGCAAACACTGAAGCTTTCTTT
>TRBD1|NA|14|TRBV2|TRBJ2-3
CASSERGGADTQYF
TGTGCCAGCAGTGAGAGAGGGGGCGCAGATACGCAGTATTTT
>NA|once|13|TRBV6-5|TRBJ2-7
CASKEVESYEQYF
TGTGCCAGCAAGGAGGTGGAATCCTACGAGCAGTACTTC
>TRBD1|NA|14|TRBV6-5|TRBJ1-2
CASSPTGAYYGYTF
TGTGCCAGCAGCCCGACAGGGGCGTACTATGGCTACACCTTC
>NA|NA|14|TRBV30|TRBJ2-5
CAWSVGGVPETQYF
TGTGCCTGGAGTGTAGGAGGGGTTCCCGAGACCCAGTACTTC
>TRBD2|NA|17|TRBV27|TRBJ2-1
CASSFRARREYYNEQFF
TGTGCCAGCAGTTTCCGGGCACGGCGGGAGTATTACAATGAGCAGTTCTTC
>TRBD1|NA|14|TRBV30|TRBJ1-2
CAWSSPTGTYGYTF
TGTGCCTGGAGTTCTCCGACAGGGACCTATGGCTACACCTTC
>NA|NA|15|TRBV5-4|TRBJ2-5
CASSLEGSRQETQYF
TGTGCCAGCAGCTTGGAGGGGTCGCGGCAAGAGACCCAGTACTTC
>TRBD2|NA|15|TRBV19|TRBJ2-1
CASSIRAGDGNEQFF
TGTGCCAGTAGTATCAGAGCGGGAGATGGTAATGAGCAGTTCTTC
>TRBD2|NA|19|TRBV9|TRBJ2-3
CASSVVAGDPLTSTDTQYF
TGTGCCAGCAGCGTAGTAGCGGGAGACCCCCTTACAAGCACAGATACGCAGTATTTT
>NA|NA|13|TRBV6-5|TRBJ2-7
CASTQAQGGEQYF
TGTGCCAGCACCCAAGCACAGGGCGGTGAGCAGTACTTC
>NA|NA|13|TRBV29-1|TRBJ1-2
CSVPLRGNYGYTF
TGCAGCGTGCCACTGCGGGGGAACTATGGCTACACCTTC
>TRBD2|NA|14|TRBV7-3|TRBJ2-3
CASSPSGGPDTQYF
TGTGCCAGCAGCCCCTCGGGGGGACCGGATACGCAGTATTTT
>TRBD2|NA|13|TRBV2|TRBJ2-3
CASMAGGPDTQYF
TGTGCCAGCATGGCGGGAGGGCCGGATACGCAGTATTTT
>NA|medium-sized|15|TRBV5-1|TRBJ2-3
CASSLAAGSTDTQYF
TGCGCCAGCAGCTTGGCGGCGGGCAGCACAGATACGCAGTATTTT
>TRBD2|NA|13|TRBV19|TRBJ2-2
CASGTSVGGELFF
TGTGCTTCCGGGACTAGCGTAGGCGGGGAGCTGTTTTTT
>NA|NA|15|TRBV30|TRBJ1-2
CAWSVKGRAGYGYTF
TGTGCCTGGAGTGTAAAGGGGCGTGCAGGCTATGGCTACACCTTC
>NA|NA|15|TRBV5-1|TRBJ1-6
CASSLGQNYNSPLHF
TGCGCCAGCAGCTTGGGACAGAACTATAATTCACCCCTCCACTTT
>TRBD1|once|15|TRBV7-2|TRBJ2-3
CASSRTGGSVDTQYF
TGTGCCAGCAGTCGTACAGGGGGCTCGGTAGATACGCAGTATTTT
>NA|NA|14|TRBV6-1|TRBJ1-1
CASSPTLMNTEAFF
TGTGCCAGCAGTCCCACATTGATGAACACTGAAGCTTTCTTT
>TRBD2|NA|18|TRBV10-3|TRBJ2-4
CAISGGLAGGGSKNIQYF
TGTGCCATCAGTGGGGGACTAGCGGGAGGGGGGTCCAAAAACATTCAGTACTTC
>NA|NA|16|TRBV10-3|TRBJ2-7
CAISDALTGDSYEQYF
TGTGCCATCAGTGACGCCCTGACAGGAGACTCCTACGAGCAGTACTTC
>NA|NA|13|TRBV29-1|TRBJ2-4
CSVESLDSNIQYF
TGCAGCGTTGAGTCTCTAGATTCCAACATTCAGTACTTC
>TRBD2|NA|15|TRBV27|TRBJ2-1
CASSLWLAGGNEQFF
TGTGCCAGCAGTTTGTGGCTAGCGGGGGGCAATGAGCAGTTCTTC
>TRBD1|once|18|TRBV4-1|TRBJ1-1
CASSQEQGQGGDFTEAFF
TGCGCCAGCAGCCAAGAACAGGGACAGGGAGGAGATTTTACTGAAGCTTTCTTT
>TRBD1|NA|16|TRBV4-1|TRBJ2-1
CASSQPGQGADNEQFF
TGCGCCAGCAGCCAGCCCGGACAGGGGGCAGACAATGAGCAGTTCTTC
>TRBD1|NA|16|TRBV6-5|TRBJ1-1
CASSYVLGTGETEAFF
TGTGCCAGCAGTTACGTTCTCGGGACAGGGGAAACTGAAGCTTTCTTT
>NA|NA|15|TRBV11-2|TRBJ1-3
CASSSTPNSGNTIYF
TGTGCCAGCAGCTCGACACCCAACTCTGGAAACACCATATATTTT
>NA|NA|16|TRBV11-3|TRBJ1-3
CASSLGPLNTGNTIYF
TGTGCCAGCAGCTTAGGTCCGCTGAACACTGGAAACACCATATATTTT
>NA|NA|15|TRBV27|TRBJ2-7
CASSSSPGSPYEQYF
TGTGCCAGCAGTTCTTCTCCAGGATCTCCCTACGAGCAGTACTTC
>TRBD1|NA|14|TRBV10-3|TRBJ1-2
CAIRDRGSPYGYTF
TGTGCCATCAGGGACAGGGGCAGTCCCTACGGCTACACCTTC
>NA|NA|15|TRBV2|TRBJ2-2
CASSAAGTNTGELFF
TGTGCCAGCAGTGCGGCAGGCACGAACACCGGGGAGCTGTTTTTT
>NA|NA|15|TRBV18|TRBJ1-4
CASSPEGGANEKLFF
TGTGCCAGCTCACCTGAAGGGGGTGCTAATGAAAAACTGTTTTTT
>NA|NA|17|TRBV18|TRBJ1-3
CASSPKSGPLSGNTIYF
TGTGCCAGCTCACCGAAATCGGGTCCCTTATCTGGAAACACCATATATTTT
>NA|NA|17|TRBV2|TRBJ1-1
CASSEAPLRVQNTEAFF
TGTGCCAGCAGTGAAGCGCCCTTGAGGGTTCAGAACACTGAAGCTTTCTTT
>NA|NA|17|TRBV5-4|TRBJ1-5
CASSRGGPGQTNQPQHF
TGTGCCAGCAGCCGAGGCGGCCCCGGACAGACCAATCAGCCCCAGCATTTT
>TRBD2|NA|15|TRBV30|TRBJ2-1
CAWSVGLAGDNEQFF
TGTGCCTGGAGTGTAGGGCTAGCGGGAGACAATGAGCAGTTCTTC
>TRBD1|NA|14|TRBV6-6|TRBJ1-2
CASSRQGLSYGYTF
TGTGCCAGCAGTCGACAGGGCTTAAGCTATGGCTACACCTTC